These 14 T cell receptor beta chains were all obtained from the same sample, sequenced in a study of T cell responses to AZD1222 COVID-19 vaccine (dated by TCRdb to about 2021). This specimen's time point label, interpreted: baseline before first vaccination. The protocol used for the library was the immunoSEQ multiplex PCR assay. In its TCRdb copy, this immuneACCESS table keeps in-frame sequences only and misses some clones. Where compared with another copy, unresolved V genes explain less than half of these, and the others have no known cause. Recorded for this sample are about 110,000 clones; about 90% of them occurred a single time. Clones ranked in the top ten supply around 20% of the sample. The sample in question was peripheral blood, obtained on day 0 of AZD1222 vaccination. These receptors all come from an adult in good health.

This rearrangement joins TRBV7-6 to TRBJ2-2; 8 positions agree with TRBD2. The CDR3 sequence is 18 residues long. The germline gives CDR1 SGHVS, CDR2 FNYEAQ. V gave up 2 bases and J gave up 3 bases; unmatched junction bases: 11. The CDR3 reads CASSLSSGAAGDTGELFF. DNA of the CDR3: TGTGCCAGCAGCTTAAGTAGCGGGGCAGCCGGGGACACCGGGGAGCTGTTTTTT. Together with reference TRBV7-6 and TRBJ2-2, the CDR3 gives the full variable domain: GAGVSQSPRYKVTKRGQDVALRCDPISGHVSLYWYRQALGQGPEFLTYFNYEAQQDKSGLPNDRFSAERPEGSISTLTIQRTEQRDSAMYRCASSLSSGAAGDTGELFFGEGSRLTVL.

The genes are TRBV7-2 and TRBJ2-3; tentatively, D is TRBD1 or TRBD2 (5 bases each). The germline gives CDR1 SGHTA, CDR2 FQGNSA. The CDR3 sequence is 16 residues long. The V and J ends lost 5 bases and 5 bases respectively, with 20 bases between them. The CDR3 coding sequence is TGTGCCAGCAGCCCTAGCCGGGACGTCACTGTAGATACGCAGTATTTT. Protein: CASSPSRDVTVDTQYF.

This chain joins TRBV6-1 and TRBJ2-1; D is perhaps TRBD2 (6 bases). CDR3 length: 14 residues. The germline V and J ends were trimmed by 2 bases and 9 bases, with 14 bases remaining between them. In germline, CDR1 is MNHNS, CDR2 SASEGT. CDR3 region: CASSEKPSVIEQFF. In DNA, the CDR3 is TGTGCCAGCAGTGAAAAGCCTAGCGTGATTGAGCAGTTCTTC.

The gene calls are TRBV30 and TRBJ1-2; possibly TRBD1 for D (6 bases). This CDR3 comprises 15 residues. V dropped 3 bases and J dropped 4 bases, with 18 bases sitting between them. CDR1 is GTSNPN, CDR2 SVGIG, per germline (reference sequence). CDR3: CAWSRGQFIGYGYTF. The CDR3 coding sequence is TGTGCCTGGAGCCGAGGACAGTTTATAGGCTATGGCTACACCTTC.

The rearrangement links TRBV5-1 to TRBJ2-1, with TRBD1 matching 8 bases. The ends lost 7 bases at V and 4 bases at J; junction bases unmatched: 13. CDR1 is SGHRS, CDR2 YFSETQ, per germline. The CDR3 spans 16 residues. The CDR3, as DNA: TGCGCCAGCGTTGTCGGGACAGGTGAAATTTACAATGAGCAGTTCTTC. It specifies CASVVGTGEIYNEQFF.

The genes are TRBV19 and TRBJ1-3; D call uncertain. V was trimmed by 3 bases and J by 1 base, leaving 7 bases between them. This CDR3 region has 14 residues. The germline CDR1 and CDR2 sequences are LNHDA and SQIVND (reference sequence). CDR3 DNA: TGTGCCAGTAGTATGGCAGGTTCTGGAAACACCATATATTTT. This sequence encodes CASSMAGSGNTIYF.

The sample holds one count of this clone. V usage is TRBV6-5 and J usage is TRBJ1-3; 7 bases are a match to TRBD1. V lost 6 bases and J lost 1; bases outside the gene matches: 6. Germline V gene sequence: CDR1 MNHEY, CDR2 SVGAGI. There are 15 residues in the CDR3. The CDR3 coding sequence is TGTGCCAGCAGCTCCGAACAGGGGTCTGGAAACACCATATATTTT. It codes for CASSSEQGSGNTIYF.

This clone came up once. In DNA, the CDR3 is TGTGCCAGCAGCCAAGTGGTTCCTAGCGGGGGAGCGAACACCGGGGAGCTGTTTTTT. It translates to CASSQVVPSGGANTGELFF. The V and J genes are TRBV3-1 (or the pseudogene TRBV3-2) and TRBJ2-2; 10 bases are a match to TRBD2. J was trimmed by 0 bases and V by 1 base; bases with no gene match: 8. CDR3 length equals 19 residues. Germline V gives CDR1 LGHDT, CDR2 YNNKEL (reference sequence).

This sequence joins TRBV12-3 or TRBV12-4 and TRBJ2-3; D is tentatively TRBD1 or TRBD2 (5 bases each). V was shortened by 8 bases and J by 6 bases, with 12 bases between the two germline ends. This CDR3 is built from 12 residues. CDR3 bases: TGTGCCAGCGGGTGGGGGAAGGATACGCAGTATTTT. Its translation: CASGWGKDTQYF.

The J gene is TRBJ2-1, the V gene TRBV9; a weak D match, TRBD2 (6 bases). The germline V gene encodes CDR1 SGDLS and CDR2 YYNGEE. The CDR3 sequence is 15 residues long. Trimming removed 2 bases from V and 3 bases from J, with 12 bases in between. This CDR3 is CASSVSGTGYNEQFF. CDR3 in DNA: TGTGCCAGCAGCGTCTCCGGGACTGGCTACAATGAGCAGTTCTTC.

V and J are TRBV11-2 and TRBJ2-7; D gene ambiguous. Trimming removed 2 bases at V and 5 bases at J, with 13 bases between. Germline lookup yields CDR1 SGHAT and CDR2 FQNNGV. The CDR3 has 14 amino acids. This CDR3 is CASSLLSRKDEQYF. The CDR3 bases are TGTGCCAGCAGCTTACTCAGTAGAAAAGACGAGCAGTACTTC. Filled out from reference TRBV11-2 and TRBJ2-7, the complete variable domain reads EAGVAQSPRYKIIEKRQSVAFWCNPISGHATLYWYQQILGQGPKLLIQFQNNGVVDDSQLPKDRFSAERLKGVDSTLKIQPAKLEDSAVYLCASSLLSRKDEQYFGPGTRLTVT.

The V and J genes are TRBV5-4 and TRBJ1-6, with 12 nucleotides matching TRBD1. V dropped 0 bases and J dropped 10; count of bases not matched to a gene: 8. The CDR3 spans 17 residues. Per the germline V gene, CDR1 is SGHNT and CDR2 is YYREEE (reference sequence). The CDR3 here is CASSLGGTGGLGSPLHF. CDR3 DNA: TGTGCCAGCAGCTTGGGAGGGACAGGGGGCCTGGGGTCACCCCTCCACTTT.

The genes are TRBV3-1 (or the pseudogene TRBV3-2) and TRBJ2-1; 11 bases fit TRBD2. This CDR3 has 13 residues. CDR1 is LGHDT and CDR2 is YNNKEL in the germline V gene (reference sequence). J gave up 8 bases and V 6 bases, and 3 bases lay outside the gene matches. The chain's CDR3 is CASSASGGHEQFF. For the CDR3, the DNA is TGTGCCAGCAGTGCTAGCGGGGGGCATGAGCAGTTCTTC.

V gene TRBV6-6 combines with J gene TRBJ2-4; D is undetermined. Trimming took off 5 bases at V and 7 bases at J, with 15 bases between the two ends. The CDR3 is 14 residues long. Looked up from germline, CDR1 is MNHNY and CDR2 is SVGAGI (reference sequence). CDR3 coding DNA: TGTGCCAGCAGTAAGGGTACATGGATTAACATTCAGTACTTC. Its translation is CASSKGTWINIQYF.